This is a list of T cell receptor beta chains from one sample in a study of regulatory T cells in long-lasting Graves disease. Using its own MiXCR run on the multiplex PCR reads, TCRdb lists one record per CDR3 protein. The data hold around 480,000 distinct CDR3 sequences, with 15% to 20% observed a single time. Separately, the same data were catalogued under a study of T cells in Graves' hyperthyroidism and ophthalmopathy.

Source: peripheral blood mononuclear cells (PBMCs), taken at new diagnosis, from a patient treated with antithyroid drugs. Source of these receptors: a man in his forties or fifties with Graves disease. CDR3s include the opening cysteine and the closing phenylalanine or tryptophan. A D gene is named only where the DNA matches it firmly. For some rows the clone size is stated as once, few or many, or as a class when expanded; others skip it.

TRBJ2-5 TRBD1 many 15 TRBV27 TGTGCCAGCAGTCCATCACAGGGGCCCCAAGAGACCCAGTACTTC CASSPSQGPQETQYF
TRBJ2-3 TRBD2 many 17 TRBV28 TGTGCCAGCAGTCCACATGGGGAGCGGGGAATGCGAGATACGCAGTATTTT CASSPHGERGMRDTQYF
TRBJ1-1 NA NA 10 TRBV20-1 TGCAGTGCTAGGGGTTTTGAAGCTTTCTTT CSARGFEAFF
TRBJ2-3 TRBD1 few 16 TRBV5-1 TGCGCCAGCAGCTACGGGACAGGCCGAGCCGTGGATACGCAGTATTTT CASSYGTGRAVDTQYF
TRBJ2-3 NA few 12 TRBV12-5 TGTGCTAGTGGTTTGGTCGGGAATACGCAGTATTTT CASGLVGNTQYF
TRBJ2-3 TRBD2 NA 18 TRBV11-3 TGTGCCAGCAGCTTAGGAGAGTGGGGCGGGGGGGCTGTAGATACGCAGTATTTT CASSLGEWGGGAVDTQYF
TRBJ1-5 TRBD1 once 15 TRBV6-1 TGTGCCAGCATTCGGACAGGACTAAGCAATCAGCCCCGGCATTTT CASIRTGLSNQPRHF
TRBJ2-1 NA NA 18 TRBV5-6 TGTGCCAGCACTTTTTTGGAGGGGATCCGCAGCTCCTACAATGAGCAGTTCTTC CASTFLEGIRSSYNEQFF
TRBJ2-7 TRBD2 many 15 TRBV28 TGTGCCAGCAGCCCAAGCGGGAGAGGAGCCTACGAGCAGTACTTC CASSPSGRGAYEQYF
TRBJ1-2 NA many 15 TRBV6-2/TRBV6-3 TGTGCCAGCGCCAGATCGACGGACTCTAACTATGGCTACACCTTC CASARSTDSNYGYTF
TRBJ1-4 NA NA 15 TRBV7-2 TGTGCCAGCAGCTTACAGGCAACAACTAATGAAAAACTGTTTTTT CASSLQATTNEKLFF
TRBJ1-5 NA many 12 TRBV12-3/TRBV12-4 TGTGCCAGCAGTTCTATATATCAGCCCCAGCATTTT CASSSIYQPQHF
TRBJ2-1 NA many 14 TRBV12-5 TGTGCTAGTGGTCTAAACACAGGATACAATGAGCAGTTCTTC CASGLNTGYNEQFF
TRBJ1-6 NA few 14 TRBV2 TGTGCCAGCAGTGAAGCGAGAGGAGGTTCACCCCTCCACTTT CASSEARGGSPLHF
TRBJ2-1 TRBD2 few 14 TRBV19 TGTGCCAGTAGTAGAGAGCGGGGGTACAATGAGCAGTTCTTC CASSRERGYNEQFF
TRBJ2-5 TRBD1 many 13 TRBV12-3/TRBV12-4 TGTGCCAGCAGGGGGACAGGTGGAGAGACCCAGTACTTC CASRGTGGETQYF
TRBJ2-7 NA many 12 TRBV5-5 TGTGCCAGCAGCTTGGACATCTACGAGCAGTACTTC CASSLDIYEQYF
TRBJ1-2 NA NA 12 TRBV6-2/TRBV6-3 TGTGCCAGCAGCCGCCTCGGGGCAAGCTACACCTTC CASSRLGASYTF
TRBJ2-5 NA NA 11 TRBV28 TGTGCCAGCAGTTCCCCCCAGACCCAGTACTTC CASSSPQTQYF
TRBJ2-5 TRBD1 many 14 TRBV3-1 TGTGCCAGCAGGCGGGACAGGGGACAAGAGACCCAGTACTTC CASRRDRGQETQYF
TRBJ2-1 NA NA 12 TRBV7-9 TGTGCCAGCAGCCCTAGAAACAATGAGCAGTTCTTC CASSPRNNEQFF
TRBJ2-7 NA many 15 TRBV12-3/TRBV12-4 TGTGCCAGCAGTTTTCCGGCAGGGTCTCAATACGAGCAGTACTTC CASSFPAGSQYEQYF